This passage covers 8 T cell receptor beta chains from one sample sequenced in a study of T cell responses to AZD1222 COVID-19 vaccine. Generated by immunoSEQ multiplex PCR, the TCRdb table keeps only in-frame clones and is missing some. Of fewer than 70,000 clones in the sample, nearly 90% were seen once. Sequences were derived from peripheral blood, sampled 28 days after the second AZD1222 dose. These receptors were collected from an adult who received the AZD1222 COVID-19 vaccine.

V is TRBV3-1 (or the pseudogene TRBV3-2) and J is TRBJ2-1; TRBD2 matches at 7 bases. Germline V gene lookup returns CDR1 LGHDT and CDR2 YNNKEL (reference sequence). The CDR3 is made up of 16 amino acids. The trim removed 4 bases at V and 8 bases at J, leaving 14 bases unmatched. CDR3 nucleotide sequence: TGTGCCAGCAGCCCCTTGGCGGGAGAGGGTTGGTATGAGCAGTTCTTC. Its protein is CASSPLAGEGWYEQFF.

This rearrangement joins TRBV7-3 to TRBJ2-7; 7 nucleotides align to TRBD1. The J segment lost 2 bases and the V segment lost 2 bases, leaving 6 bases of the junction unmatched. CDR1 is SGHTA, CDR2 FQGTGA, per germline. The CDR3 is 15 amino acids. The CDR3 sequence: CASSLGPDRAYEQYF. The CDR3 DNA reads as TGTGCCAGCAGCTTAGGCCCCGACAGGGCCTACGAGCAGTACTTC.

V usage is TRBV11-2 and J usage is TRBJ2-1, with 9 bases aligning to TRBD2. This CDR3 has 16 residues. The V and J ends lost 4 bases and 6 bases, in that order; junction bases with no gene match: 10. Germline values: CDR1 SGHAT, CDR2 FQNNGV. The CDR3 sequence is CASSSTGTSLGNEQFF. The CDR3 nucleotides read TGTGCCAGCAGCTCAACCGGGACTAGCCTTGGCAATGAGCAGTTCTTC.

This chain links TRBV19 with TRBJ1-6; no definite D call. Per germline, CDR1 LNHDA and CDR2 SQIVND (reference sequence). The CDR3 sequence is 14 residues long. The V end lost 7 bases, the J end lost 3 bases, and 10 bases lay between the germline ends. Here the CDR3 DNA reads TGTGCCAGTACGAACAGAGACTATAATTCACCCCTCCACTTT. This sequence encodes CASTNRDYNSPLHF.

V gene TRBV7-2 combines with J gene TRBJ2-7; D not certain. Germline lookup yields CDR1 SGHTA and CDR2 FQGNSA. This CDR3 comprises 12 residues. Trimming pared 0 bases from V and 2 bases from J, leaving 2 bases between. CDR3 nucleotides: TGTGCCAGCAGCTTAGCTCCCTACGAGCAGTACTTC. It translates to CASSLAPYEQYF.

The chain combines TRBV10-2 with TRBJ2-7, with D tentatively TRBD2 (5 bases). The CDR3 has 14 residues. Per the germline V gene, CDR1 is WSHSY and CDR2 is SAAADI. Trimming took 4 bases from V and 2 from J, leaving 12 bases between them. CDR3 amino acids: CASSGLPGTYEQYF. The CDR3 DNA reads as TGCGCCAGCAGTGGGCTACCCGGGACCTACGAGCAGTACTTC.

The chain recombines TRBV29-1 with TRBJ1-3, with D perhaps TRBD1 (5 bases). CDR1 and CDR2 from the germline V gene are SQVTM and ANQGSEA. The CDR3 has 14 residues. V was trimmed by 3 bases and J by 8 bases, leaving 17 bases between them. CDR3 nucleotides: TGCAGCGTTGAGGCAGGGTTTAGCGACGACACCATATATTTT. It translates to CSVEAGFSDDTIYF.

This chain links TRBV5-4 with TRBJ1-3; D is possibly TRBD1 (6 bases). Germline values: CDR1 SGHNT, CDR2 YYREEE (reference sequence). Trimming cost V 4 bases and J 1 base, with 18 bases left between them. This CDR3 region has 17 residues. The CDR3 sequence is CASSTTRGFHSGNTIYF. The CDR3 nucleotides are TGTGCCAGCAGCACGACCAGGGGTTTTCATTCTGGAAACACCATATATTTT. Full variable domain (outside the CDR3, taken from reference TRBV5-4 and TRBJ1-3): ETGVTQSPTHLIKTRGQQVTLRCSSQSGHNTVSWYQQALGQGPQFIFQYYREEENGRGNFPPRFSGLQFPNYSSELNVNALELDDSALYLCASSTTRGFHSGNTIYFGEGSWLTVV.